These 14 T cell receptor beta chains were all obtained from the same sample, sequenced in a study of graft-versus-host responses after intestinal transplantation (dated by TCRdb to the early 2020s). Libraries came from the immunoSEQ multiplex PCR assay. The source is immuneACCESS, and TCRdb retained only in-frame sequences with V and J called. Part of the clones is not carried over; for the studies checked, unresolved V genes explain less than half of this, and the remainder is unexplained. In all, the sample holds almost 70,000 clones, and roughly 92% of those were seen once. Of the sample, 6.5% to 8% falls within the top ten clones. Here the sequenced sample was bone marrow, taken less than 750 days after intestinal transplantation. The receptor set was obtained from a human patient who received an intestinal transplant, so some T cells may come from the graft donor.

V gene TRBV5-1 combines with J gene TRBJ1-4; D ambiguous. The CDR3 contains 14 residues. Germline V gene data show CDR1 as SGHRS and CDR2 as YFSETQ. Trimming cost V 0 bases and J 6 bases, with 9 bases left between them. CDR3 loop: CASSLALEDEKLFF. CDR3 DNA: TGCGCCAGCAGCTTGGCCTTGGAGGATGAAAAACTGTTTTTT.

The chain joins TRBV7-2 to TRBJ2-2; possibly TRBD1 or TRBD2 for D (6 bases each). CDR3 length equals 17 residues. Germline V gene lookup returns CDR1 SGHTA and CDR2 FQGNSA. Trimming shortened V by 1 base and J by 5 bases, and 17 bases separated the two germline ends. The CDR3 region has the DNA TGTGCCAGCAGCTTAGGTCGGGGGCGGGCGCGGACCGGGGAGCTGTTTTTT. Protein sequence: CASSLGRGRARTGELFF.

This chain connects TRBV5-6 to TRBJ2-3; D might be TRBD1 (6 bases). The CDR3 extends over 14 amino acids. Germline lookup yields CDR1 SGHDT and CDR2 YYEEEE. Between the trimmed V and J ends, which lost 9 bases and 4 bases, there was a span of 18 bases. The CDR3 DNA is TGTGCCAACCTGGCACAGGGAGTCCCAGATACGCAGTATTTT. Translating it yields CANLAQGVPDTQYF.

J is TRBJ1-1 and V is TRBV5-1, with D hard to call. The V end was cut by 4 bases, the J end by 4 bases, with 17 bases between. Germline CDR1 and CDR2: SGHRS and YFSETQ. There are 15 residues in the CDR3. CDR3 protein: CASSPRTSLSTEAFF. CDR3 nucleotide sequence: TGCGCCAGCAGCCCACGGACGAGTCTGAGCACTGAAGCTTTCTTT.

The V gene is TRBV6-5, the J gene TRBJ2-6, with a weak D call TRBD1 (5 bases). Germline CDR1 is MNHEY and CDR2 is SVGAGI. Trimming left V 4 bases short and J 4 bases short, with 14 bases between. The CDR3 is 16 residues long. This CDR3 reads CASSSLGVMGANVLTF. The CDR3 coding sequence is TGTGCCAGCAGTTCATTAGGGGTAATGGGGGCCAACGTCCTGACTTTC.

The chain combines TRBV11-2 with TRBJ1-3; D not resolved. V lost 1 base to trimming and J lost 5 bases, with 15 bases between them. CDR3 length: 16 amino acids. Germline CDR1 is SGHAT and CDR2 is FQNNGV. CDR3 sequence: CASSLGFSSVRNTIYF. The CDR3 DNA reads as TGTGCCAGCAGCTTAGGGTTCTCGTCAGTTAGAAACACCATATATTTT.

The V and J genes are TRBV11-3 and TRBJ2-2; either TRBD1 or TRBD2 may fit D (5 bases each). V was pared by 6 bases and J by 4 bases, with 15 bases between. The CDR3 contains 15 residues. Germline-derived CDR1 and CDR2 are SGHNT and YENEEA. The CDR3 nucleotides are TGTGCCAGCAGTCGGGGATCTAGGGGCACCGGGGAGCTGTTTTTT. This codes for CASSRGSRGTGELFF. The full variable domain, with the rest looked up from reference TRBV11-3 and TRBJ2-2, is EAGVVQSPRYKIIEKKQPVAFWCNPISGHNTLYWYLQNLGQGPELLIRYENEEAVDDSQLPKDRFSAERLKGVDSTLKIQPAELGDSAVYLCASSRGSRGTGELFFGEGSRLTVL.

The sample holds one count of this clone. Just one base apart from a much larger clone, this may be a read error. The V and J genes are TRBV6-6 and TRBJ2-2; D uncertain. This CDR3 has 13 amino acids. The germline V and J ends were trimmed by 2 bases and 3 bases, with 4 bases remaining between them. Per germline, CDR1 MNHNY and CDR2 SVGAGI (reference sequence). CDR3 amino acids: CASSYRDTGELFF. The DNA of the CDR3 is TGTGCCAGCAGTTACAGGGACACCGGGGAGCTGTTTTTT.

This rearrangement joins TRBV29-1 to TRBJ2-3; 10 bases agree with TRBD2. Germline V CDR1 and CDR2: SQVTM, ANQGSEA. V lost 2 bases and J lost 2; bases outside the gene matches: 1. The CDR3 totals 14 residues. The CDR3 sequence: CSVETSGVTDTQYF. CDR3 in DNA: TGCAGCGTTGAAACTAGCGGGGTCACAGATACGCAGTATTTT.

This chain links TRBV7-9 with TRBJ2-7; D could derive from TRBD1 or TRBD2 (5 bases each). CDR3 length: 12 residues. Trimming stripped 5 bases from V and 6 bases from J, with 11 bases between. Germline V lookup: CDR1 SEHNR, CDR2 FQNEAQ (reference sequence). The CDR3 bases are TGTGCCAGCAGCCGAGGGGAGAGCGAGCAGTACTTC. It encodes CASSRGESEQYF.

The chain has TRBV18 and TRBJ1-2; no definite D call. This CDR3 spans 16 amino acids. V was shortened by 0 bases and J by 2 bases, with 13 bases between the two germline ends. Looked up from germline, CDR1 is KGHSH and CDR2 is LQKENI. This chain's CDR3 is CASSPPEGWENYGYTF. CDR3 coding DNA: TGTGCCAGCTCACCACCAGAAGGGTGGGAAAACTATGGCTACACCTTC.

This clone was seen a handful of times. This sequence joins TRBV7-9 and TRBJ1-2; D may be TRBD1 (6 bases). V was shortened by 5 bases and J by 4 bases, with 11 bases between the two germline ends. Germline-derived CDR1 and CDR2 are SEHNR and FQNEAQ (reference sequence). The length of the CDR3 is 13 residues. Here the CDR3 reads CASSLDSFYGYTF. CDR3 nucleotides: TGTGCCAGCAGCCTGGACAGCTTCTATGGCTACACCTTC. Drawing the rest from reference TRBV7-9 and TRBJ1-2, the complete variable domain is DTGVSQNPRHKITKRGQNVTFRCDPISEHNRLYWYRQTLGQGPEFLTYFQNEAQLEKSRLLSDRFSAERPKGSFSTLEIQRTEQGDSAMYLCASSLDSFYGYTFGSGTRLTVV.

This clone was seen just once. The chain links TRBV4-1 to TRBJ2-7; TRBD2 might be the D (6 bases). Germline CDR1 is MGHRA and CDR2 is YSYEKL. Trimming shortened V by 2 bases and J by 3 bases, and 11 bases separated the two germline ends. The CDR3 has 14 residues. CDR3 loop: CASSQRGSDYEQYF. In nucleotides, the CDR3 is TGCGCCAGCAGCCAACGGGGGAGCGACTACGAGCAGTACTTC.

V gene TRBV6-1 combines with J gene TRBJ2-1; 8 bases fit TRBD1. This CDR3 has 11 amino acids. The junction had 9 bases not matched to a gene; V was cut back by 8 bases and J by 15 bases. CDR1 is MNHNS and CDR2 is SASEGT in the germline V gene. The CDR3 loop is CASSRDRSRFF. CDR3 sequence (DNA): TGTGCCAGCTCGAGGGACAGGAGTCGGTTCTTC.